The 21 T cell receptor beta chains in this list originate from one sample, sequenced in a study of post-analysis software for immune sequencing data. Overall study results and limits: Controls had lower frequencies than patients of about 5 TRBV segments, which included TRBV5-6, TRBV5-1 and TRBV20-1.

Each TCR beta cDNA library carried unique molecular identifiers. MiXCR was run by TCRdb on the PCR reads, yielding one entry per CDR3 protein. This table holds 350,000 to 500,000 distinct CDR3 sequences, approximately 39% found once. These receptors' targets are unknown. The sample taken for sequencing was blood. These receptors were taken from a girl aged 2 to 10 with multiple sclerosis.

This chain uses TRBV4-1 with TRBJ2-5; D is uncertain. V dropped 1 base and J dropped 1 base, with 7 bases sitting between them. The germline V gene has CDR1 MGHRA and CDR2 YSYEKL. The CDR3 consists of 14 residues. CDR3 in DNA: TGCGCCAGCAGCCAAGGAGCAATCCAAGAGACCCAGTACTTC. Encoded protein: CASSQGAIQETQYF.

This clonotype has more than one count but fewer than ten. This sequence joins TRBV20-1 and TRBJ2-4; D possibly corresponds to TRBD2 (6 bases). The end of the DNA is better explained by TRBJ2-7, so the J call may be wrong. The CDR3 runs to 13 residues. CDR1 is DFQATT and CDR2 is SNEGSKA in the germline V gene (reference sequence). As DNA, the CDR3 is TGCAGTGTTATCGGGAGTAAGGACTACGAGCAGTACTTC. Its protein product is CSVIGSKDYEQYF.

The table lists this clonotype with a few counts. V is TRBV27 and J is TRBJ1-2, with D perhaps matching TRBD1 (6 bases). CDR3 size: 13 residues. V was shortened by 4 bases and J by 8 bases, with 14 bases between the two germline ends. CDR1 is MNHEY, CDR2 SMNVEV, per germline (reference sequence). This CDR3 reads CASSYAGVGGYTF. The CDR3 DNA follows: TGTGCCAGCAGTTATGCAGGGGTAGGGGGCTACACCTTC.

The chain links TRBV15 to TRBJ2-3, with 7 positions matching TRBD1. V dropped 0 bases and J dropped 5; count of bases not matched to a gene: 5. CDR1 and CDR2 from the germline V gene are LNHNV and YYDKDF (reference sequence). The CDR3 runs to 15 residues. CDR3 sequence reads: CATSRDEQGRDTQYF. CDR3 DNA sequence: TGTGCCACCAGCAGAGATGAACAGGGGCGAGATACGCAGTATTTT.

This rearrangement joins TRBV27 to TRBJ1-2, with TRBD1 identical over 7 bases. The CDR3 length is 15 residues. V shed 6 bases, J shed 5 bases, and the junction held 12 bases outside the gene matches. CDR1 and CDR2 (germline): MNHEY, SMNVEV (reference sequence). This chain's CDR3 is CASRITGTGDYGYTF. CDR3 coding DNA: TGTGCCAGCAGGATAACAGGAACAGGGGATTATGGCTACACCTTC.

J is TRBJ2-5 and V is TRBV3-1, with TRBD2 matching over 10 bases. Germline loops: CDR1 LGHDT, CDR2 YNNKEL (reference sequence). The CDR3 extends over 17 amino acids. V shed 5 bases and J 5 bases; nucleotides not matched to a gene: 14. CDR3 in DNA: TGTGCCAGCAGCTGCCCCGGACTAGCGGCCACGGGGGAGACCCAGTACTTC. This codes for CASSCPGLAATGETQYF.

V is TRBV20-1 and J is TRBJ2-1, with TRBD2 matching 12 bases. The germline V gene encodes CDR1 DFQATT and CDR2 SNEGSKA (reference sequence). The CDR3 runs 17 residues. The V and J ends lost 0 bases and 2 bases, in that order; junction bases with no gene match: 5. The CDR3 DNA reads as TGCAGTGCTAGAGATCTTAGGACTAGCGGGACCTACAATGAGCAGTTCTTC. This codes for CSARDLRTSGTYNEQFF.

The V gene is TRBV10-3, the J gene TRBJ2-7, with TRBD1 matching over 11 bases. The V gene's germline CDR1 is ENHRY and CDR2 SYGVKD. This CDR3 comprises 15 residues. Unmatched junction bases numbered 9, after V lost 5 bases and J lost 6 bases. The CDR3 is CAISWGQGVLGEQYF. The CDR3 nucleotides are TGTGCCATCAGTTGGGGACAGGGGGTTTTAGGCGAGCAGTACTTC.

The V gene is TRBV27, the J gene TRBJ1-5; weak D call: TRBD1 (5 bases). The CDR3 has 14 amino acids. CDR1 and CDR2 (germline): MNHEY, SMNVEV (reference sequence). Between the trimmed V and J ends, which lost 0 bases and 6 bases, there was a span of 9 bases. This CDR3 reads CASSLSGAGQPQHF. The CDR3 nucleotides read TGTGCCAGCAGTTTATCAGGGGCGGGTCAGCCCCAGCATTTT.

V is TRBV4-3 and J is TRBJ2-1, with 9 bases fitting TRBD2. Germline-derived CDR1 and CDR2 are LGHNA and YSLEER. Unmatched junction bases numbered 4, after V lost 4 bases and J lost 3 bases. The CDR3 is made up of 15 amino acids. The CDR3 DNA reads TGCGCCAGCAGCCTCAGGACTAGCGACTACAATGAGCAGTTCTTC. Protein sequence: CASSLRTSDYNEQFF.

This clonotype was observed a few times. This chain links TRBV11-2 with TRBJ2-1, with D unresolved. This CDR3 comprises 17 residues. V lost 0 bases to trimming and J lost 4 bases, with 16 bases between them. The V gene's germline CDR1 is SGHAT and CDR2 FQNNGV. CDR3 sequence reads: CASSLERWRPLYNEQFF. CDR3 nucleotides: TGTGCCAGCAGCTTAGAGAGGTGGCGCCCCTTATACAATGAGCAGTTCTTC.

This chain uses TRBV7-3 with TRBJ1-2, with a weak D call TRBD1 (5 bases). The CDR3 runs to 14 residues. The germline CDR1 and CDR2 sequences are SGHTA and FQGTGA. V lost 1 base to trimming and J lost 4 bases, with 10 bases between them. The CDR3 is CASSLIRTGYGYTF. The CDR3 DNA reads as TGTGCCAGCAGCTTAATTCGAACAGGCTATGGCTACACCTTC.

Ten or more counts support this clonotype. The chain combines TRBV9 with TRBJ2-7; 8 bases fit TRBD2. Germline trimming cut 1 base from V and 5 bases from J; bases unmatched to any gene: 5. Germline V CDR1 and CDR2: SGDLS, YYNGEE. CDR3 length equals 14 residues. Written as DNA, the CDR3 is TGTGCCAGCAGCGTAACGGGAGGGCCCCACGAGCAGTACTTC. This gives the protein CASSVTGGPHEQYF.

The V call is TRBV7-2, the J call TRBJ2-1, with 9 bases aligning to TRBD2. This CDR3 has 19 amino acids. Trimming at V came to 1 base and at J to 0 bases, leaving 10 bases not matched to a gene. Germline lookup yields CDR1 SGHTA and CDR2 FQGNSA. CDR3 residues: CASSLDPAGGPSSYNEQFF. CDR3 in DNA: TGTGCCAGCAGCTTAGATCCAGCGGGAGGCCCGAGCTCCTACAATGAGCAGTTCTTC.

The CDR3 coding sequence is TGTGCCATCAGTACCCTGGGACAGCTAGAGACCCAGTACTTC. Its protein product is CAISTLGQLETQYF. The J gene is TRBJ2-5, the V gene TRBV10-3; 7 nucleotides line up with TRBD1. The V segment lost 5 bases and the J segment 4 bases; nucleotides outside the gene matches: 7. CDR3 length equals 14 residues. Germline V gene lookup returns CDR1 ENHRY and CDR2 SYGVKD.

V is TRBV29-1 and J is TRBJ2-3; D might be TRBD2 (7 bases). Trimming left V 6 bases short and J 3 bases short, with 19 bases between. This CDR3 has 15 amino acids. CDR1 and CDR2 (germline): SQVTM, ANQGSEA. DNA of the CDR3: TGCAGCGTCCCCGAGGGGGGGTCAGGGACAGATACGCAGTATTTT. It translates to CSVPEGGSGTDTQYF.

V gene TRBV5-1 combines with J gene TRBJ2-7; no clear D gene. Germline-derived CDR1 and CDR2 are SGHRS and YFSETQ. The CDR3 contains 15 residues. V gave up 0 bases and J gave up 3 bases, with 13 bases separating them. The CDR3 loop reads CASSLGSTISYEQYF. In DNA, the CDR3 is TGCGCCAGCAGCTTGGGGTCTACCATTAGCTACGAGCAGTACTTC. Complete variable domain (other parts from reference TRBV5-1 and TRBJ2-7): KAGVTQTPRYLIKTRGQQVTLSCSPISGHRSVSWYQQTPGQGLQFLFEYFSETQRNKGNFPGRFSGRQFSNSRSEMNVSTLELGDSALYLCASSLGSTISYEQYFGPGTRLTVT.

In its sample, this clonotype was seen a few times. The chain couples TRBV5-1 to TRBJ2-1; no clear D gene. Trimming removed 0 bases at V and 5 bases at J, with 9 bases between. This CDR3 is 14 amino acids long. Germline V gives CDR1 SGHRS, CDR2 YFSETQ. CDR3 sequence: CASSLEGSHNEQFF. CDR3 sequence (DNA): TGCGCCAGCAGCTTGGAGGGATCCCACAATGAGCAGTTCTTC.

This clonotype came up a few times. The rearrangement links TRBV2 to TRBJ1-6, with D perhaps TRBD1 (5 bases). CDR1 is SNHLY and CDR2 is FYNNEI in the germline V gene. This CDR3 comprises 13 residues. Deletions cut 5 bases from V and 8 bases from J, with 10 bases between. The CDR3 loop reads CASSPSRDSPLHF. The CDR3 DNA reads as TGTGCCAGCAGTCCCAGCAGGGATTCACCCCTCCACTTT.

In DNA form, the CDR3 reads TGTGCCAGCAGTTACACGGGGAAGGACGGTTCACCCCTCCACTTT. The encoded protein is CASSYTGKDGSPLHF. The V gene is TRBV6-5, the J gene TRBJ1-6, with unresolved D. The CDR3 runs 15 residues. CDR1 is MNHEY and CDR2 is SVGAGI in the germline V gene. V was cut by 2 bases and J by 9 bases, with 14 bases left in between.

In its sample, this clonotype was seen a few times. The gene calls are TRBV20-1 and TRBJ2-3, with D uncertain. With 0 bases removed from V and 2 bases from J, the gap between germline ends came to 12 bases. The CDR3 is 15 residues long. The germline gives CDR1 DFQATT, CDR2 SNEGSKA (reference sequence). Here the CDR3 reads CSARDQASYTDTQYF. The CDR3 bases are TGCAGTGCTAGAGATCAAGCGTCCTACACAGATACGCAGTATTTT.